This T cell receptor beta chain originates from a study of blood T cell repertoires in COVID-19. About the study: Nucleic acid was either cDNA or gDNA, and it came from T cells, B-cell-depleted T cells, or PBMCs.

Profiled with immunoSEQ multiplex PCR; TCRdb holds only in-frame clones, not every one. The sample comprises fewer than 200,000 clones, around 84% of which are singletons, and over 3% rests with the top ten. Trimming left V 3 bases short and J 2 bases short, with 17 bases between. Germline V gives CDR1 MNHNS, CDR2 SASEGT. CDR3 length equals 16 residues. Sequencing was carried out using peripheral blood. V gene TRBV6-1 combines with J gene TRBJ2-7, with a tentative D call TRBD1 (6 bases). The receptor's source is a human donor with acute or convalescent COVID-19. The donor label of this sample is uncertain. The CDR3 nucleotides are TGTGCCAGCAGTGAGTCTGCCAGGGGAGATCCCTACGAGCAGTACTTC. This sequence encodes CASSESARGDPYEQYF.